The entry below gives a single TCR beta chain sequence along with its context. Germline lookup yields CDR1 LGHNA and CDR2 YSLEER. The CDR3 has 13 amino acids. Trimming removed 4 bases from V and 8 bases from J; junction bases left unmatched: 3. Measured with immunoSEQ multiplex PCR; TCRdb has only the in-frame clones, and not every one. The sample includes about 260,000 clones, 83% of them seen just once. The data originate from a study of blood T cell repertoires in COVID-19. Study-level information: The study drew acute and convalescent COVID-19 samples from the United States, Italy and Spain.

This TCR was recovered from a woman aged 45-60 years who had recovered from COVID-19. The material sequenced was peripheral blood. This chain joins TRBV4-3 and TRBJ2-4; 9 bases fit TRBD1. In DNA, the CDR3 is TGCGCCAGCAGCCGGGACAGGGAGGACATTCAGTACTTC. It encodes CASSRDREDIQYF.